This T cell receptor beta chain was recorded in a study of OX40 agonist ivuxolimab in advanced cancers. At the level of the whole study: Ivuxolimab was a fully human IgG2 agonistic monoclonal antibody targeting the costimulatory receptor OX40 (CD134). Intravenous ivuxolimab was administered to patients every 2 weeks at six dose levels: 0.01, 0.1, 0.3, 1.5, 3 and 10 mg/kg. Of the approximately 54 dose-escalation patients, hepatocellular carcinoma was present in about 20, melanoma in approximately 15, renal cell carcinoma in 9 and head and neck cancer in 9. In the dose-escalation cohort, 82.7% of patients were male, and the mean age was approximately 60 years, with a range of roughly 20 to 80. Prior anti-PD-1, anti-PD-L1 or anti-CTLA-4 therapy was permitted, and approximately 42% of dose-escalation patients had received checkpoint inhibitors. Three dose-escalation patients achieved partial responses, one with hepatocellular carcinoma and two with cutaneous melanoma. Peripheral TCRbeta sequencing aimed to test whether ivuxolimab altered TCR sequence diversity and caused clonal T-cell expansion. The paper describes the monotherapy dose-escalation part (N ≈ 51 patients) of the phase I trial of ivuxolimab.

To sequence the TCRbeta CDR3 region, genomic DNA was isolated from the sorted cells. TCRbeta CDR3 regions were sequenced using the immunoSEQ Assay. Here the immuneACCESS table is served through TCRdb, limited to in-frame sequences with V and J called. Missing clones are a known gap in these copies; in checked studies unresolved V genes cover under half, and the rest lacks a known reason. The sample records roughly 120,000 clones, approximately 90% of which are singletons. The ten largest account for 0.7% to 0.9% of the sample. Turning to this clone: Its antigen remains unidentified. No base-level quality is on record; no much larger clone is a single base apart.

Patients with autoimmune disease history or receiving systemic immunosuppression were excluded from the trial. Peripheral blood for TCR sequencing was drawn from every dose cohort at baseline, at cycle 4 day 1 and at cycle 7 day 1. The samples were drawn from a first-in-human, open-label, multicenter phase I dose-escalation trial of ivuxolimab. Adults with locally advanced or metastatic head and neck squamous cell, hepatocellular, melanoma or renal cell carcinoma were enrolled in the trial. CD4+ and CD8+ T cells were sorted separately from peripheral blood before TCR sequencing. Here is what the overall study found, with its caveats: After ivuxolimab, more expanded clones were found on average in CD8+ T cells than in CD4+ T cells. Low levels of normalized T-cell clonal expansion were also seen in some patients who did not respond. Antigen specificity was not determined for the clonally expanded peripheral T cells. At doses from 0.1 to 3.0 mg/kg, clonal expansion was seen in both CD4+ and CD8+ blood T cells between baseline and week 6. Partial responders in the 0.1-3.0 mg/kg groups had among the lowest normalized peripheral clonal expansion, especially among CD8+ T cells.

Between the V and J ends, shortened by 8 bases and 10 bases respectively, the junction contains 12 bases. The cysteine opens and the phenylalanine closes a CDR3 of 11 amino acids. The retained sequence is limited to the CDR3, 33 bases, with the frame set at the first base. The germline V gene provides CDR1 SNHLY and CDR2 FYNNEI. This sequence uses TRBV2 and TRBJ2-1; TRBD2 could be the D gene, as 6 bases match. This receptor was taken from an adult with an advanced solid tumor such as melanoma, head and neck, liver or kidney cancer. This specimen was CD4+ or CD8+ T cells sorted from blood, taken in a trial of the OX40 agonist ivuxolimab. The encoded CDR3 is CASLDYGEQFF. The DNA is TGTGCCAGCCTGGACTATGGGGAGCAGTTCTTC.